This TCR beta chain stems from a study of CXCR3-negative and CXCR3-positive naive CD8 T cells. With UMI labels, 5' RACE was used to prepare the TRB cDNA libraries. From the 5' RACE reads, TCRdb lists one entry per CDR3 protein and no DNA. Its table lists about 60,000 distinct CDR3 sequences. The length of the CDR3 is 17 residues. CDR1 is MNHEY, CDR2 SMNVEV, per germline (reference sequence). Regarding this clonotype: As yet, its antigen is unknown.

Triplicates of about 300,000 cells were sorted from each CD8+ T cell subset. Those CD8+ T cells considered naive were CD45RO-CCR7+CD27+CD95-. Study-wide results and caveats: Memory CD8+ cells had much lower diversity, and both naive subsets had comparably high diversity. The study found more hydrophobic TRB CDR3s in CXCR3-positive naive cells than in CXCR3-negative naive cells. Similar TRBV-TRBJ gene usage was seen in naive CXCR3-negative and CXCR3-positive cells, but not in memory cells.

This clonotype originated in a human donor in good health. Some clones in this sample may be carry-over from other donors' samples. The rearrangement joins TRBV27 to TRBJ1-6. Sample: naive CXCR3+ CD8+ T cells from blood. The sample's subset: CD45RO-CCR7+CD27+CD95- naive CD8+ T cells expressing CXCR3 (TNR3+). The CDR3 loop is CASSPGEGGVYNSPLHF.